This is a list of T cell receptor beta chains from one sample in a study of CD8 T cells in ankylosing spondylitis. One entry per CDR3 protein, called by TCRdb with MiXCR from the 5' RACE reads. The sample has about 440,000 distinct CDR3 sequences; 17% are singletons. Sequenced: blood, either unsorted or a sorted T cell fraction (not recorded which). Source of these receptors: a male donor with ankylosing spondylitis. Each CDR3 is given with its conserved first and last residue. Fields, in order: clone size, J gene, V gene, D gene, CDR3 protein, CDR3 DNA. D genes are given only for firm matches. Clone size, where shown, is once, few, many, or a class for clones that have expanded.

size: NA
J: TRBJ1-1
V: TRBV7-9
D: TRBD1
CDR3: CASSPGQGLSTEAFF
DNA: TGTGCCAGCAGCCCGGGACAGGGGCTGAGCACTGAAGCTTTCTTT

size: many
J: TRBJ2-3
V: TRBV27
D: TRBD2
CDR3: CASSGIAGVADTQYF
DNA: TGTGCCAGCAGTGGAATAGCGGGAGTAGCAGATACGCAGTATTTT

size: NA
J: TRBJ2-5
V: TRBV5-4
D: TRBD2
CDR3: CASSLEASGGPETQYF
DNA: TGTGCCAGCAGCTTGGAGGCTAGCGGGGGACCAGAGACCCAGTACTTC

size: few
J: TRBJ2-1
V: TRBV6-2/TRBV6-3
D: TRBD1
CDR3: CASGRGTYNEQFF
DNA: TGTGCCAGCGGCAGGGGGACCTACAATGAGCAGTTCTTC

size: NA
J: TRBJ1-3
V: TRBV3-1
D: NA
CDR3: CASSAQRPNPDSGNTIYF
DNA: TGTGCCAGCAGCGCGCAAAGACCCAATCCCGACTCTGGAAACACCATATATTTT

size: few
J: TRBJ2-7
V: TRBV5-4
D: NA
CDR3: CASRKGSSSYEQYF
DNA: TGTGCCAGCCGTAAGGGTTCGAGCTCCTACGAGCAGTACTTC

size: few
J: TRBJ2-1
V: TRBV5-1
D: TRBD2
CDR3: CASTQRPTSGVSNEQFF
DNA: TGCGCCAGCACCCAGCGACCGACTAGCGGGGTGTCGAATGAGCAGTTCTTC

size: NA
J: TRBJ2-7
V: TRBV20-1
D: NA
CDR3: CSARDLSGLYEQYF
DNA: TGCAGTGCTAGGGACCTATCCGGGCTCTACGAGCAGTACTTC

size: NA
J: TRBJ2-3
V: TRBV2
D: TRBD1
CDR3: CASSKGQAGTDTQYF
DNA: TGTGCCAGCAGTAAGGGACAGGCGGGGACGGATACGCAGTATTTT

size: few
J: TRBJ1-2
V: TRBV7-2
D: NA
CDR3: CASRPGGATTNYGYTF
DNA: TGTGCCAGCAGGCCCGGGGGGGCAACAACTAACTATGGCTACACCTTC

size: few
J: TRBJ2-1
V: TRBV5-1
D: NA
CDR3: CASSLVGGLTYNEQFF
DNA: TGCGCCAGCAGCTTGGTGGGCGGGTTAACCTACAATGAGCAGTTCTTC

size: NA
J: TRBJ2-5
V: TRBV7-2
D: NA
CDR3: CASSLAVEGGAQYF
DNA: TGTGCCAGCAGCTTAGCGGTGGAGGGCGGGGCCCAGTACTTC

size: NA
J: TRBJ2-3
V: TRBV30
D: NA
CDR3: CAWRVSIADTQYF
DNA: TGTGCCTGGAGAGTCAGTATTGCAGATACGCAGTATTTT

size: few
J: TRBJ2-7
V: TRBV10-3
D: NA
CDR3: CAIREPTYEQYF
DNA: TGTGCCATCCGAGAGCCTACCTACGAGCAGTACTTC

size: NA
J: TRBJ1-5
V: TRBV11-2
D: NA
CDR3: CASSLTAGGFRNQPQHF
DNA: TGTGCCAGCAGCCTAACCGCGGGGGGGTTTCGCAATCAGCCCCAGCATTTT

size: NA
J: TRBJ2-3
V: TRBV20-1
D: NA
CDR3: CSARIGASDTQYF
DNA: TGCAGTGCCCGAATCGGGGCTTCAGATACGCAGTATTTT

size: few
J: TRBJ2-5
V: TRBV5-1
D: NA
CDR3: CASRGGTVQETQYF
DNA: TGCGCCAGCAGGGGAGGGACAGTCCAAGAGACCCAGTACTTC

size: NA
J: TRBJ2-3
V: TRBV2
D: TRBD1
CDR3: CASSDRTGSDTQYF
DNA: TGTGCCAGCAGTGATCGGACAGGGTCAGATACGCAGTATTTT

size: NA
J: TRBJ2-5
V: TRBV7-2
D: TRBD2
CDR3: CASSPTSGSGETQYF
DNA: TGTGCCAGCAGCCCAACTAGCGGGAGCGGAGAGACCCAGTACTTC

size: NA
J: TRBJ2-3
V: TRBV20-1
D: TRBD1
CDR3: CSATGQGAADTQYF
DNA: TGCAGTGCTACCGGACAGGGGGCAGCAGATACGCAGTATTTT

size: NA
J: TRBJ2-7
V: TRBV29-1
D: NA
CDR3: CSVGYRGEQYF
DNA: TGCAGCGTTGGATATCGAGGCGAGCAGTACTTC

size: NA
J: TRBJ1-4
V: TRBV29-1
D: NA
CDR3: CSVSIATNEKLFF
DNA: TGCAGCGTATCGATAGCAACTAATGAAAAACTGTTTTTT

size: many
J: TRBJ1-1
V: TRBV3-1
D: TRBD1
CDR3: CASSYGTANTEAFF
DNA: TGTGCCAGCAGCTACGGGACAGCGAACACTGAAGCTTTCTTT

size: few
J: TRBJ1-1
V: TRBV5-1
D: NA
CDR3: CASSLLPLRVNTEAFF
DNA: TGCGCCAGCAGCTTGCTCCCCCTTAGGGTGAACACTGAAGCTTTCTTT

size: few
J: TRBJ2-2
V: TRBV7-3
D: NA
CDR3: CASSSRVDTGELFF
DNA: TGTGCCAGCAGCTCCCGCGTGGACACCGGGGAGCTGTTTTTT

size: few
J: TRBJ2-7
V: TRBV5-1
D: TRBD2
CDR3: CASSKGLAGLHIEQYF
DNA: TGCGCCAGCAGCAAGGGACTAGCGGGCCTTCATATCGAGCAGTACTTC

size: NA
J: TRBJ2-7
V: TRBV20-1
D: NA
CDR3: CSAAAASLHEQYF
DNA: TGCAGTGCCGCAGCAGCGAGTCTCCACGAGCAGTACTTC

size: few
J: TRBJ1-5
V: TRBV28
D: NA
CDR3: CASSFSSADTQIKPQHF
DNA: TGTGCCAGCAGTTTCTCATCTGCGGATACTCAAATCAAGCCCCAGCATTTT

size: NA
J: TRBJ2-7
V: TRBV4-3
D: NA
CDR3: CASSQVASAAYEQYF
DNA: TGCGCCAGCAGCCAGGTCGCCAGCGCAGCCTACGAGCAGTACTTC

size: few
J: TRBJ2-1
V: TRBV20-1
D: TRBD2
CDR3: CSAEGTSGGNNEQFF
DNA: TGCAGTGCAGAAGGGACTAGCGGGGGAAACAATGAGCAGTTCTTC

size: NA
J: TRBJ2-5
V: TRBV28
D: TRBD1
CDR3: CASSQRRQGEGRTQYF
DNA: TGTGCCAGCAGCCAACGGCGACAGGGTGAGGGGAGGACCCAGTACTTC

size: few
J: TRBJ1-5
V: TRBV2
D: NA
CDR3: CASSREVLRDQPQHF
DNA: TGTGCCAGCAGTCGAGAGGTACTCAGAGATCAGCCCCAGCATTTT

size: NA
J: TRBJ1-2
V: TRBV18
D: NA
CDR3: CASSPYAGEGYTF
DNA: TGTGCCAGCTCCCCCTACGCGGGGGAGGGCTACACCTTC

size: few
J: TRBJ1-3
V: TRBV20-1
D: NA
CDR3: CSAISSGNTIYF
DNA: TGCAGTGCTATTAGCTCTGGAAACACCATATATTTT

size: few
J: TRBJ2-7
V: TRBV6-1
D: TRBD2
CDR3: CASSEARRGGNEQYF
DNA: TGTGCCAGCAGTGAAGCTCGGCGGGGGGGAAACGAGCAGTACTTC

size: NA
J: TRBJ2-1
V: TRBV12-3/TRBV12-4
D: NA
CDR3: CASSPRGLGGNEQFF
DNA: TGTGCCAGCAGTCCGCGGGGTCTAGGGGGCAATGAGCAGTTCTTC

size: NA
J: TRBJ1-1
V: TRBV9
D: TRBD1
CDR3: CASRGQGRTEAFF
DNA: TGTGCCAGCAGAGGACAGGGGAGGACTGAAGCTTTCTTT

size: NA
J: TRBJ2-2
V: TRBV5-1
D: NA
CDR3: CASSFREGIGELFF
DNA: TGCGCCAGCAGTTTCAGGGAAGGAATCGGGGAGCTGTTTTTT

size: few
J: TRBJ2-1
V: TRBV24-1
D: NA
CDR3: CATSDFRGRFYNEQFF
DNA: TGTGCCACCAGTGATTTCCGGGGCCGGTTCTACAATGAGCAGTTCTTC

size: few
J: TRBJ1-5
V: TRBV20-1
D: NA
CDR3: CSAQQGFEQPQHF
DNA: TGCAGTGCTCAACAGGGTTTTGAGCAGCCCCAGCATTTT

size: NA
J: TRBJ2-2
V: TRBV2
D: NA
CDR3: CASRRGGLNTGELFF
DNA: TGTGCCAGCCGGAGGGGGGGCCTTAACACCGGGGAGCTGTTTTTT

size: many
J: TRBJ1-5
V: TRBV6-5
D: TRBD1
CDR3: CASSYSGQISNQPQHF
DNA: TGTGCCAGCAGTTACTCGGGACAGATTAGCAATCAGCCCCAGCATTTT

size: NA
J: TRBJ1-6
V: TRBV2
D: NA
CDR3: CASSAASGERPPLHF
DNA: TGTGCCAGCAGCGCCGCCTCAGGGGAACGTCCACCCCTCCACTTT

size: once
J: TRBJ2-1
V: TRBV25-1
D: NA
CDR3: CASRDSGHHVLGDEQFF
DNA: TGTGCCAGCAGAGATTCAGGACACCATGTACTTGGGGATGAGCAGTTCTTC

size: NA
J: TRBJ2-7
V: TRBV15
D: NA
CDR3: CATSRAASFEEQYF
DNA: TGTGCCACCAGCAGAGCGGCTAGTTTCGAGGAGCAGTACTTC

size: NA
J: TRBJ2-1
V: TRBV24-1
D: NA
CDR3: CATSEPSGAIYNEQFF
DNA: TGTGCCACCAGTGAACCCTCAGGGGCCATCTACAATGAGCAGTTCTTC

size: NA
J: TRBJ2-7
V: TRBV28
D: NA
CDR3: CASSLAGSLGDEQYF
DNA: TGTGCCAGCAGTTTGGCGGGAAGCCTTGGAGACGAGCAGTACTTC

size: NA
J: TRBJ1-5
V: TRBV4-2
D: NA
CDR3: CASSQIGEGSNQPQHF
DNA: TGTGCCAGCAGCCAAATTGGGGAGGGGAGCAATCAGCCCCAGCATTTT

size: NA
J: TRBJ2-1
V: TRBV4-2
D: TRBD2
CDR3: CASSLGGGLAGHNEQFF
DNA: TGTGCCAGCAGCCTCGGAGGGGGACTAGCGGGCCACAATGAGCAGTTCTTC

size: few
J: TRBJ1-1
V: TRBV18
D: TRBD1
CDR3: CASSSRTGPTNTEAFF
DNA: TGTGCCAGCTCATCGAGGACAGGGCCCACCAACACTGAAGCTTTCTTT

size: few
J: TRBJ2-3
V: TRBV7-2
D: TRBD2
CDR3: CASRSLAGRTDTQYF
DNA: TGTGCCAGCAGATCTCTAGCGGGACGCACAGATACGCAGTATTTT

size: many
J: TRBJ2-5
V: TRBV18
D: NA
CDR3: CASSPGQRETQYF
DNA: TGTGCCAGCTCACCCGGCCAGAGAGAGACCCAGTACTTC

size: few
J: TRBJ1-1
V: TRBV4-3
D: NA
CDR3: CASSQEWRNTEAFF
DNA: TGCGCCAGCAGCCAAGAGTGGCGGAACACTGAAGCTTTCTTT

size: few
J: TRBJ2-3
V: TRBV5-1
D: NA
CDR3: CASSRLGATDTQYF
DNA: TGCGCCAGCAGCCGTCTCGGGGCCACAGATACGCAGTATTTT

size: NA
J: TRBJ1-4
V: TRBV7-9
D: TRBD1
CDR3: CASSWSGTGVHEKLFF
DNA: TGTGCCAGCAGCTGGTCCGGGACAGGCGTTCATGAAAAACTGTTTTTT

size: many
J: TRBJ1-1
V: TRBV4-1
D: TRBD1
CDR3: CASSQVPGQGLNTEAFF
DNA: TGCGCCAGCAGCCAAGTCCCGGGACAGGGTTTGAACACTGAAGCTTTCTTT

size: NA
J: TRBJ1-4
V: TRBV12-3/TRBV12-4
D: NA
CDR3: CASSEGVPRSGKLFF
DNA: TGTGCCAGCAGCGAAGGGGTCCCCAGGTCAGGAAAACTGTTTTTT

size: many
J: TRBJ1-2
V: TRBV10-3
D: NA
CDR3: CAISEVDYGYTF
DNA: TGTGCCATCAGTGAGGTTGACTATGGCTACACCTTC

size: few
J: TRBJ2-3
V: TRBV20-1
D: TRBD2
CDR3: CSASGGLARDTQYF
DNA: TGCAGTGCTTCGGGAGGACTAGCGCGAGATACGCAGTATTTT